This paragraph reports one T cell receptor beta chain. Its specificity is not known. The data are from a study of T cell responses to AZD1222 COVID-19 vaccine. Overall study: Second doses were pooled across both intervals (about 4 or about 12 weeks). Study results and limitations: Researchers took repertoire samples only after the peak T cell response had come.

The CDR3 runs 14 residues. CDR1 and CDR2 from the germline V gene are LGHNT and FRNRAP. J was trimmed by 3 bases and V by 5 bases; bases with no gene match: 2. Assay used: immunoSEQ multiplex PCR; TCRdb lists only in-frame clones, some missing. The data show over 95,000 clones, roughly nine tenths seen once. Sequencing used peripheral blood, obtained on day 0 of AZD1222 vaccination. The V and J genes are TRBV12-5 and TRBJ1-3; TRBD1 matches 9 bases. The receptor was isolated from an adult in good health. CDR3 coding DNA: TGTGCTAGTGGTCCGGGACAGGGTGGAAACACCATATATTTT. Protein: CASGPGQGGNTIYF.